The next 5 T cell receptor beta chains were all read from a single sample in a study of lymphopenia after photon versus proton radiotherapy. Produced via immunoSEQ multiplex PCR; TCRdb's table is partial and in-frame only. Of 60,000 or so clones in the sample, approximately 83% were seen once. Sequencing used peripheral blood, obtained from a patient treated with photon-based radiotherapy. The receptors were gathered from a man in his forties with gastric cancer.

The chain has TRBV18 and TRBJ2-2; TRBD1 matches 7 bases. The CDR3 consists of 15 residues. Trimming took 5 bases from V and 4 from J; bases not matched to a gene: 7. The germline CDR1 and CDR2 sequences are KGHSH and LQKENI. Written as DNA, the CDR3 is TGTGCCAGCTCATCGAAGACAGGGAGCACCGGGGAGCTGTTTTTT. It translates to CASSSKTGSTGELFF.

V is TRBV18 and J is TRBJ1-5; no clear D. The germline V gene has CDR1 KGHSH and CDR2 LQKENI. This CDR3 is built from 16 residues. V lost 2 bases and J 0 bases, leaving 11 bases between the germline ends. The CDR3 loop is CASSPGVGNSNQPQHF. CDR3 DNA: TGTGCCAGCTCACCAGGAGTGGGGAATAGCAATCAGCCCCAGCATTTT. The full variable domain, its missing parts supplied by reference TRBV18 and TRBJ1-5, is NAGVMQNPRHLVRRRGQEARLRCSPMKGHSHVYWYRQLPEEGLKFMVYLQKENIIDESGMPKERFSAEFPKEGPSILRIQQVVRGDSAAYFCASSPGVGNSNQPQHFGDGTRLSIL.

This clone was seen more than once but under ten times. J is TRBJ1-1 and V is TRBV7-3; the match to TRBD1 covers 8 bases. From germline, CDR1 is SGHTA and CDR2 FQGTGA. Trimming took 5 bases from V and 10 from J; bases not matched to a gene: 6. This CDR3 is 12 amino acids long. As DNA, the CDR3 is TGTGCCAGCAGCCCGAGGACAGGGACAGCTTTCTTT. This gives the protein CASSPRTGTAFF.

The chain links TRBV4-3 to TRBJ1-4; D perhaps matches TRBD1 (6 bases). The germline gives CDR1 LGHNA, CDR2 YSLEER. CDR3 length: 15 residues. Trimming shortened V by 3 bases and J by 3 bases, and 11 bases separated the two germline ends. CDR3 region: CASSHREGANEKLFF. Here the CDR3 DNA reads TGCGCCAGCAGCCACAGAGAGGGGGCTAATGAAAAACTGTTTTTT.

This sequence joins TRBV29-1 and TRBJ1-2; tentative D call: TRBD1 (6 bases). The CDR3 contains 11 residues. Trimming stripped 7 bases from V and 6 bases from J, with 12 bases between. The germline V gene encodes CDR1 SQVTM and CDR2 ANQGSEA. Written as DNA, the CDR3 is TGCAGCGGCGGGACAAGGGATGGCTACACCTTC. This gives the protein CSGGTRDGYTF.